This T cell receptor beta chain was identified in a study of blood T cells in healthy people across ages. The CDR3 sequence is 13 residues long. Germline V lookup: CDR1 LGHDT, CDR2 YNNKEL (reference sequence). The ends were cut back, 5 bases at V and 3 bases at J, with 11 bases in the middle. Study-level findings and limits: More naive CD4+ cells and higher diversity were found in long-lived than in aged donors. The CMV status of each donor remained undetermined, and this could have confounded shifts in expanded clonotypes.

Researchers collected approximately 9.5 milliliters of peripheral blood from every single donor. It was with a sample-barcoded 5' primer and a J-beta primer mix that a second PCR of roughly 7 to 11 cycles was run. Each CDR3 protein gets one entry after TCRdb re-called the 5' RACE reads with MiXCR. This table holds over 600,000 distinct CDR3 sequences, around 50% found once. As to this clonotype: The antigen is undetermined.

The chain is built from TRBV3-1 and TRBJ2-7; D is unresolved. Sequenced: blood. This TCR was recovered from a middle-aged man in good health. The CDR3 protein is CASSGSALYEQYF. The CDR3 DNA reads TGTGCCAGCAGCGGGTCGGCTCTCTACGAGCAGTACTTC.